The text below deals with one T cell receptor beta chain. This clone was seen many times. Its antigen has not been determined. No base qualities exist here, and no much larger clone lies one base off it. TCR CDR3 regions were amplified from genomic DNA by multiplex PCR using the deep immunoSEQ assay. Genomic DNA extracted from each cell subset was distributed evenly over all wells of several immunoSEQ 96-well plates, and each plate served as one replicate. For sorted subsets, around 200 ng genomic DNA, equal to 30,000 or so T cell genomes, was loaded into each replicate PCR. Purified libraries were measured with a Qubit 3.0 fluorometer, size-checked on a Bioanalyzer 2100, and measured again with the KAPA Library Quantification kit. A separate single-read 150-cycle Illumina NextSeq 550 flow cell was used to sequence each immunoSEQ 96-well plate. The source study handled its data this way. Because only junctional sequences without quality scores were contained in the immunoSEQ output, filtering matching that applied to full-length reads could not be performed. Sequences were annotated with PyIR, a Python wrapper for IgBLAST v1.9, and V/J genes and CDR3 were assigned using IMGT germline references. Any read was removed if the V/J assignment was weak (E-value above 1e-6), the CDR3 was missing, or the read contained stop codons, out-of-frame junctions, or ambiguous translated residues. V3J clonotypes were defined as sequences sharing an identical inferred V gene, J gene, and CDR3 amino acid sequence. The percentage overlap between two repertoires was calculated by dividing the number of shared unique clonotypes by the size of the smaller repertoire. Three approaches were used to assess repertoire richness: RTK rarefaction, the Chao1 estimator, and Recon v2.1 estimates of unobserved clonotypes. For all TCRbeta clonotypes obtained by the gDNA method from several donors, generation probabilities were computed with OLGA. Held by TCRdb, this immuneACCESS table contains in-frame sequences only and omits some clones. Under half of the omission traces to an unresolved V gene where checked; the cause of the rest is unknown. The V and J calls and the clone size are those of that table, but D and trimming were determined from the DNA. The sample table contains approximately 98,000 clones; only one count was recorded for around 68% of them. Approximately 24% of the sample is taken by the ten largest.

This sample was included in a study of shared clonotypes between healthy human individuals (dated by TCRdb to 2018 to 2021). Turning to the overall study: Three men and a couple of women, aged 18 to 49 years, made up the cohort. For each donor, CD4 naive and CD4 memory were each given three plates, CD8 naive was given two plates, and CD8 memory was given one plate. Blood TCR repertoires of five healthy adults were deeply sequenced to estimate repertoire size and the extent of clonotype sharing between individuals. To increase sequencing depth and limit assay-specific biases, TCR repertoire library preparation and sequencing were carried out by different laboratories using diverse techniques. Each donor's leukapheresis produced roughly between roughly 0.85 and 9.5 billion PBMCs. Overall study outcomes, separate from this receptor: Rarefaction of sorted-subset datasets indicated incomplete sequencing despite the large sequencing depth. Naive subsets generally had larger estimated clonotype richness than memory subsets. Because the study included a small number of donors, the genetic and exposure-history diversity represented was limited. Based on pairwise subsampling, the degree of clonotype sharing among donors was expected to be affected by sequencing depth. Higher generation probabilities were observed for clonotypes shared by all four sorted-subset donors than for non-shared clonotypes. Sharing across a few donors was observed for around 4.8% of naive CD4, 3% to 3.5% of naive CD8, 2% to 2.5% of memory CD4, and approximately 0.41% of memory CD8 clonotypes. Sampling was restricted to blood, and TCR repertoires in tissue are likely to differ from TCR repertoires in blood.

V drops 5 bases and J drops 0 bases, leaving 13 bases in between. The CDR3 sequence holds 15 residues, the cysteine and phenylalanine included. The read is trimmed to its CDR3 DNA, 45 bases read in frame from base 1. CDR1 SGHTA and CDR2 FQGNSA are derived from the germline V gene. Donors were healthy HIV-negative adults with no recently reported acute infections or vaccinations. Every donor was a Caucasian adult living in Nashville, Tennessee, USA. CD8 memory samples consisted of magnetically selected CD45RO+ cells combined with CCR7-negative CD45RA+ effector memory (TemRA) cells. Blood was obtained by leukapheresis, after which PBMCs were separated by Ficoll-Histopaque density gradient centrifugation and cryopreserved in liquid nitrogen vapor phase. Analytical flow cytometry was used to check the purity and quantity of every magnetically sorted T cell population. Genomic DNA was isolated from each sorted fraction and quantified by UV absorbance on a Nanodrop 2000c.

The sequenced sample was memory CD8+ T cells sorted from blood. The cell subset or site label for this specimen denotes: CD45RO+ cells pooled with CCR7-negative TemRA cells. This chain is built from TRBV7-2 and TRBJ1-1; perhaps TRBD1 is the D gene, with 5 bases matching. This clonotype was obtained from a woman aged 25 to 39 in good health. The DNA is as follows: TGTGCCAGCAGCCCAACTGGGACCTTGAACACTGAAGCTTTCTTT. Its protein product is CASSPTGTLNTEAFF.